This TCR beta chain is from a study of blood T cell repertoires in COVID-19. Study as a whole: There were acute and convalescent COVID-19 samples, and they came from the United States, Italy and Spain. PBMCs, B-cell-depleted T cells, or T cells were the source of the cDNA or gDNA that made up the material.

A single count supports this clone. The germline CDR1 and CDR2 sequences are MDHEN and SYDVKM. V lost 6 bases and J lost 2, with 11 bases in between. The CDR3 runs 13 residues. Original handling: Nucleated cell counts were estimated from reference gene primer amplification. Assay: immunoSEQ multiplex PCR; the TCRdb copy retains only in-frame clones and omits some. That table gives V, J and clone size, and the DNA gave D and trimming. The sample gives about 250,000 clones, about 89% of which show up once; approximately 1.5% is in the top ten. The rearrangement uses TRBV28 and TRBJ2-7, with D maybe TRBD1 (5 bases). Sequenced sample: peripheral blood. The source is a woman aged 55-69 years who had recovered from COVID-19. The CDR3, as DNA: TGTGCCAGCAGCCGCCTAGGGGCCTACGAGCAGTACTTC. Translated: CASSRLGAYEQYF.